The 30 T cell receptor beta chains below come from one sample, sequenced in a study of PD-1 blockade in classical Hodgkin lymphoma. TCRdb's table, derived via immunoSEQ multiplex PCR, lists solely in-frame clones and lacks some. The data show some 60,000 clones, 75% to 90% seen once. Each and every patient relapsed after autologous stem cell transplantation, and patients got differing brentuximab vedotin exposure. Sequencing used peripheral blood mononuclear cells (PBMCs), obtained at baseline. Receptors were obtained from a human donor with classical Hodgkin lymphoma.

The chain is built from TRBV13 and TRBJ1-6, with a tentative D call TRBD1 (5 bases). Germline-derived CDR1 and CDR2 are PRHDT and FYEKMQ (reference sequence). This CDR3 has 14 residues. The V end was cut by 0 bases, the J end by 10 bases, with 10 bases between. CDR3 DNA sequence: TGTGCCAGCAGCTTAGGGCAGGGACCATCACCCCTCCACTTT. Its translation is CASSLGQGPSPLHF.

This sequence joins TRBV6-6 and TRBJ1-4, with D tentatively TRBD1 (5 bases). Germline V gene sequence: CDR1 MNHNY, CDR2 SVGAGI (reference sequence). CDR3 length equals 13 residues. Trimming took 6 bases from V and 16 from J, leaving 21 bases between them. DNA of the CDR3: TGTGCCAGCAGCCGGGACGTACGGATTGAGAGGTTTTTT. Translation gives CASSRDVRIERFF.

The CDR3 here is CASSADRGYEQYF. As DNA, the CDR3 is TGTGCCAGCAGCGCAGACAGGGGCTACGAGCAGTACTTC. The chain carries TRBV9 and TRBJ2-7; the match to TRBD1 covers 8 bases. Trimming at V came to 3 bases and at J to 3 bases, leaving 2 bases not matched to a gene. The germline V gene has CDR1 SGDLS and CDR2 YYNGEE. The CDR3 is made up of 13 amino acids.

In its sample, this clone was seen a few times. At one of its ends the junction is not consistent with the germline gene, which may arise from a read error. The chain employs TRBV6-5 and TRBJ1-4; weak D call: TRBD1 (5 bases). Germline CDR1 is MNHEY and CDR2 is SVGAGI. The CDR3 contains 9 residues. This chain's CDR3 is CASRGPAVF. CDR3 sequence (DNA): TGTGCCAGCAGGGGGCCAGCGGTTTTT.

CDR3 sequence reads: CASSVDGGSTDTQYF. The CDR3 DNA reads TGTGCCAGCAGCGTAGACGGGGGGAGCACAGATACGCAGTATTTT. The chain recombines TRBV9 with TRBJ2-3; 7 bases map to TRBD2. CDR1 and CDR2 (germline): SGDLS, YYNGEE. The ends lost 0 bases at V and 0 bases at J; junction bases unmatched: 1. The CDR3 has 15 residues.

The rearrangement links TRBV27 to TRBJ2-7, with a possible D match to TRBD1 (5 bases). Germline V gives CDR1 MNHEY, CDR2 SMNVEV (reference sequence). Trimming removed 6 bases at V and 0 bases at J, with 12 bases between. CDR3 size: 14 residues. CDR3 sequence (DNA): TGTGCCAGCAGCCTTGACAGTGCCTCCTACGAGCAGTACTTC. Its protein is CASSLDSASYEQYF.

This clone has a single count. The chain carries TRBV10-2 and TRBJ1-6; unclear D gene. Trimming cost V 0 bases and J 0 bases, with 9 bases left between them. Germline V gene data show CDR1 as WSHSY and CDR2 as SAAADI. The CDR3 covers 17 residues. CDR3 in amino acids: CASSESGILSYNSPLHF. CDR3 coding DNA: TGCGCCAGCAGTGAGTCAGGGATCCTCTCCTATAATTCACCCCTCCACTTT.

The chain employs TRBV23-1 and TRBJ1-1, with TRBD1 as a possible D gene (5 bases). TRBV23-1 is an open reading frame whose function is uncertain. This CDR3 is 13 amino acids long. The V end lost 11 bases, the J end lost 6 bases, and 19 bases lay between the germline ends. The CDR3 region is CAYRPGLRPEAFF. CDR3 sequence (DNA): TGCGCCTATCGCCCGGGACTTAGGCCTGAAGCTTTCTTT.

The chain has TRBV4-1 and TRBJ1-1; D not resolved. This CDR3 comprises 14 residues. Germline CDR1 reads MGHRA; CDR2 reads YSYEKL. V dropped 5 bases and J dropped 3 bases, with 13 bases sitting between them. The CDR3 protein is CASSNRLVDTEAFF. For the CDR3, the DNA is TGCGCCAGCAGCAATCGGTTAGTTGACACTGAAGCTTTCTTT.

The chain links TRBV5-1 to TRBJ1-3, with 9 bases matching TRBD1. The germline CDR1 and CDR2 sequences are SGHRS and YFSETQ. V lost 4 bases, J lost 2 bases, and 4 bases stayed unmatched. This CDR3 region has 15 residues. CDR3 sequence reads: CASSDTGGTGNTIYF. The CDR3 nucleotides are TGCGCCAGCAGCGATACAGGGGGCACTGGAAACACCATATATTTT.

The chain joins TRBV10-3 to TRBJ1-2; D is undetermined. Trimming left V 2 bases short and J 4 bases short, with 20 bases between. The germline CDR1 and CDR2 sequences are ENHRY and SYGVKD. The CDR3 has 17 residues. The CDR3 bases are TGTGCCATCAGTGAGGTCGTCGCGGGCGGAGCCATCTATGGCTACACCTTC. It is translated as CAISEVVAGGAIYGYTF.

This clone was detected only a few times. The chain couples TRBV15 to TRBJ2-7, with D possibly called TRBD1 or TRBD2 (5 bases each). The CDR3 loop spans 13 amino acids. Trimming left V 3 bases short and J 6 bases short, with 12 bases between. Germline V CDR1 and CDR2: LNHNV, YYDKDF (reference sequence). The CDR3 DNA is TGTGCCACCAGCAGGGGACCCGCCCGCGAGCAGTACTTC. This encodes CATSRGPAREQYF.

This CDR3 reads CASSEGDLTAVQPQHF. CDR3 sequence (DNA): TGTGCCAGCAGTGAGGGGGACTTAACGGCAGTACAGCCCCAGCATTTT. The chain recombines TRBV6-1 with TRBJ1-5, with D perhaps TRBD1 (5 bases). This CDR3 is 16 amino acids long. From germline, CDR1 is MNHNS and CDR2 SASEGT. With 3 bases removed from V and 7 bases from J, the gap between germline ends came to 19 bases.

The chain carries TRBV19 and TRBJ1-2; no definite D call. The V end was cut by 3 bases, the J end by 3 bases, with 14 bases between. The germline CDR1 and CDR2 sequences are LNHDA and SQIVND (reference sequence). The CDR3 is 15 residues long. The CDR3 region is CASSMFRIKDYGYTF. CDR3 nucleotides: TGTGCCAGTAGTATGTTCCGGATTAAAGACTATGGCTACACCTTC. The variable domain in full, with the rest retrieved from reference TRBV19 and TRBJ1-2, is DGGITQSPKYLFRKEGQNVTLSCEQNLNHDAMYWYRQDPGQGLRLIYYSQIVNDFQKGDIAEGYSVSREKKESFPLTVTSAQKNPTAFYLCASSMFRIKDYGYTFGSGTRLTVV.

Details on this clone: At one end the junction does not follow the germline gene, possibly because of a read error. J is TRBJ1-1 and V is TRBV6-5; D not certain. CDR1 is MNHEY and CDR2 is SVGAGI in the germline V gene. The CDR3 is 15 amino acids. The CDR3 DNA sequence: TGTGCCAGCAGCCTTTTGAGACTGGACCCAACTGGAGCTTTCTTT. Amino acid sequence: CASSLLRLDPTGAFF.

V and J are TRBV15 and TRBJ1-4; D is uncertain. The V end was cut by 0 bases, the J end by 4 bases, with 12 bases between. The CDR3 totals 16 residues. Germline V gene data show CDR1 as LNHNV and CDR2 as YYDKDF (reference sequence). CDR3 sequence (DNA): TGTGCCACCAGCAGAGATCTAGCGGCGGGTAATGAAAAACTGTTTTTT. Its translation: CATSRDLAAGNEKLFF. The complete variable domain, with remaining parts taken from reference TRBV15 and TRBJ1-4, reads DAMVIQNPRYQVTQFGKPVTLSCSQTLNHNVMYWYQQKSSQAPKLLFHYYDKDFNNEADTPDNFQSRRPNTSFCFLDIRSPGLGDTAMYLCATSRDLAAGNEKLFFGSGTQLSVL.

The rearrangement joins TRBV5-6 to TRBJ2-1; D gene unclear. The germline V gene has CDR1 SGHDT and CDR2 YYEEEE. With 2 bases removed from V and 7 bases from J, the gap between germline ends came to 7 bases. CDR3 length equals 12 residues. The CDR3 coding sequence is TGTGCCAGCAGCTTAGTACCAAATGAGCAGTTCTTC. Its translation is CASSLVPNEQFF.

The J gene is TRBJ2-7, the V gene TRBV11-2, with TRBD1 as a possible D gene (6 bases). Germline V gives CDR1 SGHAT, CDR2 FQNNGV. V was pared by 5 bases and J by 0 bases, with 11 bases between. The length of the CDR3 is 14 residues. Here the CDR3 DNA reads TGTGCCAGCAGCCCAGGGGCTCTCTCCTACGAGCAGTACTTC. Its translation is CASSPGALSYEQYF.

DNA of the CDR3: TGTGCCACCTTGGGGGGCGGGGAAAAACTGTTTTTT. This encodes CATLGGGEKLFF. This chain connects TRBV2 to TRBJ1-4, with D possibly TRBD1 on 6 matching bases. Trimming pared 10 bases from V and 8 bases from J, leaving 14 bases between. Germline V gene data show CDR1 as SNHLY and CDR2 as FYNNEI. The CDR3 totals 12 residues.

CDR3 DNA: TGTGCTAGTGGTTTAGGGAGGCACTACGAGCAGTACTTC. Encoded protein: CASGLGRHYEQYF. The chain carries TRBV12-5 and TRBJ2-7; TRBD2 is a possible D gene (6 bases). With 3 bases removed from V and 3 bases from J, the gap between germline ends came to 9 bases. This CDR3 is 13 amino acids long. Per the germline V gene, CDR1 is LGHNT and CDR2 is FRNRAP.

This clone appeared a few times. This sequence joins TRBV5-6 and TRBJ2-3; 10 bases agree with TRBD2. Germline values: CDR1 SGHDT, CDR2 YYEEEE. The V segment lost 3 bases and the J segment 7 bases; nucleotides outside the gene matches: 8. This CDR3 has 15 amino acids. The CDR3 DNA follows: TGTGCCAGCAGCTCCCGACTAGCGGGTAGGAATACGCAGTATTTT. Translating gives CASSSRLAGRNTQYF.

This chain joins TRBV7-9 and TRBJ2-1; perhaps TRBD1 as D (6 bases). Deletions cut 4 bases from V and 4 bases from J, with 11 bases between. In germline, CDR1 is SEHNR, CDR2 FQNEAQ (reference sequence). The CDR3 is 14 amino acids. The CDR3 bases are TGTGCCAGCAGCTCGATGGACAGATACAATGAGCAGTTCTTC. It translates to CASSSMDRYNEQFF.

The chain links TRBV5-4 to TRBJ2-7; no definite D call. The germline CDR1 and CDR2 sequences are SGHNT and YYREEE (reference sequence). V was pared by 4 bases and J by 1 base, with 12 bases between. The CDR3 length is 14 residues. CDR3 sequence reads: CASSPDLGSYEQYF. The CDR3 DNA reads TGTGCCAGCAGCCCGGACCTGGGATCCTACGAGCAGTACTTC.

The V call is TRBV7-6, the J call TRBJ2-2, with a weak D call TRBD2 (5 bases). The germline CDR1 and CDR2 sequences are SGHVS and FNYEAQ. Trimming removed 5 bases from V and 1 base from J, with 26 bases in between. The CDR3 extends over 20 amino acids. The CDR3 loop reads CASSQSGLRTPSGNTGELFF. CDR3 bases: TGTGCCAGCAGCCAAAGCGGACTGCGGACTCCCAGCGGGAACACCGGGGAGCTGTTTTTT.

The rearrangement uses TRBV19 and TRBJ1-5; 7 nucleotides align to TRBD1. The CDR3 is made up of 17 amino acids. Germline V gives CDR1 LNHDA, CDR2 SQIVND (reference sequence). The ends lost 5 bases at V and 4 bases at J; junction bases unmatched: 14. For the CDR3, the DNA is TGTGCCAGTAGTGGGGCAGGGGGAGGACGACGGAATCAGCCCCAGCATTTT. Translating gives CASSGAGGGRRNQPQHF.

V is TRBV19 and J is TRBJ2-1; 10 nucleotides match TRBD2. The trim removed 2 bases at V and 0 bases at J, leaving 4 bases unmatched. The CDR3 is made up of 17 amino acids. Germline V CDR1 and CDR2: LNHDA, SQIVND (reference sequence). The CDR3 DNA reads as TGTGCCAGTAGTATAAGTCCTAGCGGGGGCTCCTACAATGAGCAGTTCTTC. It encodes CASSISPSGGSYNEQFF.

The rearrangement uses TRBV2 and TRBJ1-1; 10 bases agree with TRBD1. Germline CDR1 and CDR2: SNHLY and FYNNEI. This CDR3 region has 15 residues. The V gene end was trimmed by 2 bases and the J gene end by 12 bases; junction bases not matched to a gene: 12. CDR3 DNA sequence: TGTGCCAGCAGTGAATGGTCTCTAGGACAGGGGGAAACTTTCTTT. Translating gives CASSEWSLGQGETFF.

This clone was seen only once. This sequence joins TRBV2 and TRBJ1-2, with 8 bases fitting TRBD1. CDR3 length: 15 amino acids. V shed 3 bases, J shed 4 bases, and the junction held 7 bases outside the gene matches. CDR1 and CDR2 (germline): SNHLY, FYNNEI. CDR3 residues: CASSDSRQGAYGYTF. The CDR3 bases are TGTGCCAGCAGTGATAGTAGGCAGGGGGCCTATGGCTACACCTTC.

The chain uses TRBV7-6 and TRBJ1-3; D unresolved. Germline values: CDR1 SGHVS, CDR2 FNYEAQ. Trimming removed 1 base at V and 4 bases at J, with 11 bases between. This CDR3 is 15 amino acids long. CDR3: CASSLDGSDGNTIYF. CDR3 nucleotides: TGTGCCAGCAGCTTAGATGGCTCGGACGGAAACACCATATATTTT.

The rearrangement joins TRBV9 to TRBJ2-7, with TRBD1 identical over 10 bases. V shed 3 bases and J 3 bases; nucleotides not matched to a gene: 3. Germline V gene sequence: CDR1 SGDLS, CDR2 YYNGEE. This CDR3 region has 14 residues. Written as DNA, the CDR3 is TGTGCCAGCAGCGCGGGACAGGGGAACTACGAGCAGTACTTC. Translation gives CASSAGQGNYEQYF.